What follows describes a single T cell receptor beta chain. The target of this receptor is not known. No much larger clone exists at a distance of one base, and base qualities are not known. The CDR3 regions of human TCRbeta chains were subjected to immunosequencing. Turning to the authors' computational methods: TCRs in the repertoires were compared against a reference library of SARS-CoV-2-specific TCRs that had been generated with the MIRA antigen-specificity platform. Breadth was defined as the fraction of unique TCRs that were SARS-CoV-2-associated. Depth was defined as the fraction of total T cells that were SARS-CoV-2-associated. Using the MIRA data, every spike-specific TCR was mapped to the spike region that the TCR reacted to and assigned to either a CD4 or a CD8 class. Log10-transformed breadth and depth values were compared by one-way ANOVA with Sidak's multiple comparisons tests. The table was pulled from immuneACCESS by TCRdb, which kept in-frame rearrangements only. Such tables lose some clones; where checked, under half of the loss comes from unresolved V genes, and the rest has no known cause. V, J and clone size were drawn from that table, and D and trimming were deduced from the DNA. The table for this sample lists just over 80,000 clones; approximately 90% of them were counted only once. The top ten clonotypes cover approximately 5.7% of the sample.

This record comes from a study of T cell responses to AZD1222 COVID-19 vaccine (dated by TCRdb to the early 2020s). As for the study more broadly: Because spike-specific TCR depth and breadth did not differ between the two schedules, AZD1222 recipients who got a second dose at roughly 4 weeks were pooled with those who got a second dose at roughly 12 weeks. Trial participants were enrolled by age into subgroups of 18-55, 56-69 and 70-plus years, and 148, 28 and 57 TCR-sequenced participants, respectively, were included in these subgroups. TCR sequencing was performed for roughly 250 trial participants, of whom about 200 were given two doses of AZD1222 and around 25 were given two doses of MenACWY control vaccine. The paper's findings and limits, for the study overall: Participants were mostly white British, with more females than males. The authors suggested clonal diversity may have been underestimated. Conclusions about previously exposed vaccinees are limited, since just six AZD1222 recipients were seropositive for SARS-CoV-2 at baseline. Epitopes outside the regions mutated in the B.1.351 and B.1.1.7 variants were reportedly recognized by nearly half of the unique spike-specific TCRs. Spike-specific TCR breadth and depth rose significantly after two AZD1222 doses compared with day 0 and with MenACWY recipients. In the small 56-69-year group, the increase in depth fell short of significance, most likely because of low power. Because no day 14 peak-response samples were available, the repertoires could be characterized only after the peak T cell response. The vaccine-associated CD4 TCRs covered the entire spike protein, and the dominant responses fell in regions 160-218 and 743-854.

The time point label corresponds to: baseline before first vaccination. Vaccinee samples were obtained from the UK trials COV001 and COV002, which included a single-blind randomized controlled phase 2/3 trial of AZD1222 (ChAdOx1 nCoV-19) in healthy adults. For TCRbeta chain sequencing, PBMC samples from trial participants were taken at day 0 and at day 28 after the second dose. The sample consisted of peripheral blood, taken on day 0 of AZD1222 vaccination. This TCR derives from an adult in good health.

CDR3 reads: CASSYGVRYTEAFF. The DNA sequence is as follows: TGTGCCAGCAGTTACGGGGTAAGGTACACTGAAGCTTTCTTT. This chain joins TRBV6-5 to TRBJ1-1; the D gene lacks a confident call. From a lookup of the germline V gene, CDR1 and CDR2 are MNHEY and SVGAGI. The CDR3 numbers 14 residues from cysteine through phenylalanine. The only DNA kept is the CDR3, 42 bases in frame from the first base. The junction shows trimming of 2 bases on V and 3 bases on J, plus 10 bases between the germline ends.